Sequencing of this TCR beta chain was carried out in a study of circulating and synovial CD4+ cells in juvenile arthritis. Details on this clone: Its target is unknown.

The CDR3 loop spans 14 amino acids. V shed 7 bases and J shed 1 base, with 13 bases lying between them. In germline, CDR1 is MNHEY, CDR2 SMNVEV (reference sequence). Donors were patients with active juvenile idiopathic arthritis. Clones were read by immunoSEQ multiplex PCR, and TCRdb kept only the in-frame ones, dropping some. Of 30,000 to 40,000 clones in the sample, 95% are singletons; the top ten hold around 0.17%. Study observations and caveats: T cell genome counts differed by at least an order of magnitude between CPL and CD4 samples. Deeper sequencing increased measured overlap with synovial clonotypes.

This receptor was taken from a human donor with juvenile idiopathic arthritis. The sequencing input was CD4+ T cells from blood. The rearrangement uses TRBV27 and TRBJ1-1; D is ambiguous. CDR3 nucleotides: TGTGCCAGCAAATCCGGGGATTCGAACACTGAAGCTTTCTTT. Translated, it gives CASKSGDSNTEAFF.